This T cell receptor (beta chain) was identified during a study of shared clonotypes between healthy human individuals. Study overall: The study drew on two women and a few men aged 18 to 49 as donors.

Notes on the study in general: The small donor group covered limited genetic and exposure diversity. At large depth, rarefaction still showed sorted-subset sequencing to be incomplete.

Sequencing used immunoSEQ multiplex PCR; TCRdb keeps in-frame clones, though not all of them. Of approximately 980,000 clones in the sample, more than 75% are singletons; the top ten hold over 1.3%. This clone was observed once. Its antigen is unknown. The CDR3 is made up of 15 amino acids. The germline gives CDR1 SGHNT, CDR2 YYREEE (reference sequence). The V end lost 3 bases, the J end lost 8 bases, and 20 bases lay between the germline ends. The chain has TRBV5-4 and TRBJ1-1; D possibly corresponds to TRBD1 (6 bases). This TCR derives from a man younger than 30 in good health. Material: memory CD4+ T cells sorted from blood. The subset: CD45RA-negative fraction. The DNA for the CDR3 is TGTGCCAGCAGCTCACCAAATCTTCATGGACAGGAAGCTTTCTTT. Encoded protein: CASSSPNLHGQEAFF.